This TCR beta chain originates from a study of blood T cells in healthy people across ages (dated by TCRdb to the mid-2010s). About the investigation overall: In model experiments, template switching captured about one uniquely barcoded TCR beta cDNA molecule for every two T cells. Age-related changes in TCR beta repertoire diversity were measured in the study by deep sequencing normalized with unique cDNA molecular identifiers. The donors were divided into four age groups: young (average around 17 years), middle-aged (almost 40), aged (under 70) and long-lived (roughly 82). To avoid experimental bias, donors of different ages were distributed randomly across sequencing lanes. Using the same blood draw, the study looked at two additional independent replicas of 1 million unique cDNA reads for two donors, one aged 18 to 30 and the other aged 80 or older. Points the paper makes about the study in general: Observed TCR beta diversity per million T cells fell roughly linearly with age, and a significant reduction was already apparent by age roughly 41. Estimates of total diversity from one million sequenced T cells were regarded as lower bounds and underestimates. Because donor CMV infection status was unknown, age-related changes in expanded clonotypes were potentially confounded. There was a strong correlation between observed TCR beta diversity and the percentage of naive T cells measured by flow cytometry. Because profiling used bulk unsorted PBMCs, naive and antigen-experienced compartments could not be compared conclusively. Compared with the aged group, more naive CD4+ T cells, fewer expanded clones and increased TCR diversity were shown by the long-lived group, suggesting age selection.

Donors were around 37 systemically healthy Caucasian individuals from Russia aged roughly 6 to 95 years. Each donor gave ten milliliters of peripheral blood, drawn into EDTA-treated Vacutainer tubes. PBMCs were isolated by Ficoll-Paque density-gradient centrifugation, with at least 7 million obtained per sample. Trizol reagent was used to extract total RNA from the PBMCs, yielding at least 5 micrograms per sample. Naive CD45RAhigh/CD27high T cell percentages were measured by flow cytometry on a PBMC aliquot from every donor. The receptor library was made with 5' RACE. This sample was sequenced with an Illumina HiSeq 2500. A second roughly 6 to 12 cycle PCR used a sample-barcoded 5' primer and a J-beta primer mix. Each TCR beta cDNA molecule received a unique molecular identifier from a template-switch 5' adaptor carrying 12 random nucleotides. Each sample yielded at least 2.5 million CDR3-containing paired-end reads. The Mint cDNA synthesis kit, primed by a TRBC-specific oligonucleotide, was used to synthesize first-strand cDNA from all RNA. Following uracil-DNA glycosylase treatment, a first 18-cycle PCR with universal primers M1SS and BC2_uni_R was performed on all cDNA. Under the source paper's analysis protocol: For normalization, 1 million high-quality reads, each with a distinct molecular identifier, were randomly selected from each sample. Instead of being binned into consensus sequences, reads with shared molecular identifiers were discarded. CDR3 identification, clonotype clustering and error correction used MiTCR with a Q25 quality threshold and the strictest error-elimination algorithm. A nonparametric unseen species model with Euler transformation was used to estimate lower-bound total TCR beta diversity. TCRdb reprocessed the public reads (quality trimming at Q25 with fastp, clone calling with MiXCR) and kept in-frame beta chains. Each record represents a unique CDR3 protein, reported with the most common genes and DNA among its rows. Here the V and J calls rest on TCRdb's processing, not on the authors' analysis. For this sample there are 950,000 to 1,200,000 distinct CDR3 sequences; roughly two fifths appear just once. In total, the top ten clones hold less than 15% of the sample.

Remarks on this clonotype: It has no known antigen specificity. There are no base qualities to consult, and no much larger clone falls within one base.

The source is a man aged 18 to 29 in good health. The sample consisted of blood.

The CDR3 corresponds to CSATDTSNTEAFF. The DNA is TGCAGTGCTACCGACACGAGTAACACTGAAGCTTTCTTT. In this chain, TRBV20-1 is recombined with TRBJ1-1, with the identity of the D gene unclear. From the cysteine through the phenylalanine, the CDR3 covers 13 amino acids. Only the CDR3 DNA is retained, 39 bases long and in frame from the first base. V gives up 4 bases and J gives up 2 bases, and the segment between their germline ends measures 11 bases. The germline V gene (reference sequence) gives CDR1 as DFQATT and CDR2 as SNEGSKA.